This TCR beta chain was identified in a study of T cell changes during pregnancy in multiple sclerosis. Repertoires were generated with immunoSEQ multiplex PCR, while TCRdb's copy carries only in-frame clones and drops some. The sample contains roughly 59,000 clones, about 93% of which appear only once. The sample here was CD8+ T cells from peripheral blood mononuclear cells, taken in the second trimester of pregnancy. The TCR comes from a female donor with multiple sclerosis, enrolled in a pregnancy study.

The CDR3 loop reads CSVVDRASSYEQYF. The CDR3 DNA reads as TGCAGCGTTGTTGACAGGGCGAGCTCCTACGAGCAGTACTTC. This chain links TRBV29-1 with TRBJ2-7; 7 bases match TRBD1. Losses at the gene ends were 4 bases for V and 0 bases for J; bases not matched to a gene: 6. The CDR3 covers 14 residues. Germline assignment: CDR1 SQVTM and CDR2 ANQGSEA.